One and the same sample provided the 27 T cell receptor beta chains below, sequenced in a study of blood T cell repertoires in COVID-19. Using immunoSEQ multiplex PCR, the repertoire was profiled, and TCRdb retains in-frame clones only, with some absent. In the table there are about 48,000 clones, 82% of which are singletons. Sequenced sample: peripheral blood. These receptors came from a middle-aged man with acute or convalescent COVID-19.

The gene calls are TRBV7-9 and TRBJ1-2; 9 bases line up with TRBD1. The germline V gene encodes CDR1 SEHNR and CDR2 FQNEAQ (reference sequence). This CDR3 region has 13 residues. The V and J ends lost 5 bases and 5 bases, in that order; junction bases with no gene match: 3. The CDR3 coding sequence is TGTGCCAGCAGCCTAGACAGGGGGTATGGCTACACCTTC. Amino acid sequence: CASSLDRGYGYTF.

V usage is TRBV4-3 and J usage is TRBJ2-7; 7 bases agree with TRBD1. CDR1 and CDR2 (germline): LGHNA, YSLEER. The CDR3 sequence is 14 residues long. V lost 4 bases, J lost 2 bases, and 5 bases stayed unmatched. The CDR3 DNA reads TGCGCCAGCAGCCGGGAAAGGGGGCCCTACGAGCAGTACTTC. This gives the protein CASSRERGPYEQYF.

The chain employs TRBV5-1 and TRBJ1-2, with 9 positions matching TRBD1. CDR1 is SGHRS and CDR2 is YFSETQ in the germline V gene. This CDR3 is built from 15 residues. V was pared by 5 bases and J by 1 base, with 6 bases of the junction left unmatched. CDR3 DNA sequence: TGCGCCAGCAGGTTTACAGGGGGCTTTAACTATGGCTACACCTTC. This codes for CASRFTGGFNYGYTF.

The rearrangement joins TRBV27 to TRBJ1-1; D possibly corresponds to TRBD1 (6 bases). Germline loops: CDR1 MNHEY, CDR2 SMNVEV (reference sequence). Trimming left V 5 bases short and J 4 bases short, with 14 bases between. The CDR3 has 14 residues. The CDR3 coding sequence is TGTGCCAGCAGTCTAAGGACAGAACGCACTGAAGCTTTCTTT. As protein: CASSLRTERTEAFF.

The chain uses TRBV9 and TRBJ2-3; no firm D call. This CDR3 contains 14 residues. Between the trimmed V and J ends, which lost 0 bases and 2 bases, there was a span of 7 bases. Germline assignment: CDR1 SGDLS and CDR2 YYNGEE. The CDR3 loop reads CASSVEGDTDTQYF. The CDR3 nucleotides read TGTGCCAGCAGCGTAGAAGGAGACACAGATACGCAGTATTTT. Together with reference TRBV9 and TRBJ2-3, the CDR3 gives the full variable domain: DSGVTQTPKHLITATGQRVTLRCSPRSGDLSVYWYQQSLDQGLQFLIQYYNGEERAKGNILERFSAQQFPDLHSELNLSSLELGDSALYFCASSVEGDTDTQYFGPGTRLTVL.

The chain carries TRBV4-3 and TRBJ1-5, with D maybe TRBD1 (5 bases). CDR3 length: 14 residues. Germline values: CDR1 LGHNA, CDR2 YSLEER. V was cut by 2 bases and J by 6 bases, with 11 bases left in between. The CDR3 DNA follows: TGCGCCAGCAGCCAACTTCCCGGGGGTCAGCCCCAGCATTTT. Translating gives CASSQLPGGQPQHF.

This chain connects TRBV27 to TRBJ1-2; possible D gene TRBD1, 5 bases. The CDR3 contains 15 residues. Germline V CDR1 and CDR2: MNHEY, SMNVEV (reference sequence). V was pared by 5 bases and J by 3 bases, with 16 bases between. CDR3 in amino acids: CASSLSRGEDYGYTF. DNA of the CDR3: TGTGCCAGCAGTCTTTCCAGAGGGGAGGACTATGGCTACACCTTC.

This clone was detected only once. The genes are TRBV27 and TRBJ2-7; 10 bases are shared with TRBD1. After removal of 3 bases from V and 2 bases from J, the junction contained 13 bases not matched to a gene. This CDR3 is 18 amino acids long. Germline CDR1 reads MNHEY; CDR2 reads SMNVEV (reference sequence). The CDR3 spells CASSFSNHRDRGPYEQYF. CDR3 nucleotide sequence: TGTGCCAGCAGTTTCAGCAACCACCGGGACAGGGGACCCTACGAGCAGTACTTC.

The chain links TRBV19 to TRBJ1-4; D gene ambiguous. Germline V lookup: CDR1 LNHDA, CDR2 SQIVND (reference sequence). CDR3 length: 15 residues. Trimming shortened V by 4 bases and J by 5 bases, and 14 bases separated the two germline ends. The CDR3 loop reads CASSRAAQINEKLFF. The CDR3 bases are TGTGCCAGTAGTAGGGCCGCACAAATAAATGAAAAACTGTTTTTT.

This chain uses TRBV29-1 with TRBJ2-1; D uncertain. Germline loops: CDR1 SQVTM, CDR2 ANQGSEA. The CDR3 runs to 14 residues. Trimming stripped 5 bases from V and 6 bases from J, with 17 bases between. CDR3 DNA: TGCAGCGTTTGCACAGTCTACGGATGCAATGAGCAGTTCTTC. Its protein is CSVCTVYGCNEQFF.

CDR3 nucleotide sequence: TGTGCCACCAGCAGACGATCTGGACAGGTGAACACTGAAGCTTTCTTT. Translated, it gives CATSRRSGQVNTEAFF. The chain is built from TRBV15 and TRBJ1-1; 7 bases are a match to TRBD1. V lost 2 bases, J lost 0 bases, and 6 bases stayed unmatched. CDR1 and CDR2 from the germline V gene are LNHNV and YYDKDF (reference sequence). This CDR3 has 16 amino acids.

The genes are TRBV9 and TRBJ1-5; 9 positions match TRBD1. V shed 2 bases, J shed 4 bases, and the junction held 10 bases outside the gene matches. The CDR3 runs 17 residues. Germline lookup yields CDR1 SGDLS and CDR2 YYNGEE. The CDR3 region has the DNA TGTGCCAGCAGCGTTCCCAAGGGACAGGGAAGAAATCAGCCCCAGCATTTT. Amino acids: CASSVPKGQGRNQPQHF. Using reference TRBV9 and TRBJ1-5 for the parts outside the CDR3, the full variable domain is DSGVTQTPKHLITATGQRVTLRCSPRSGDLSVYWYQQSLDQGLQFLIQYYNGEERAKGNILERFSAQQFPDLHSELNLSSLELGDSALYFCASSVPKGQGRNQPQHFGDGTRLSIL.

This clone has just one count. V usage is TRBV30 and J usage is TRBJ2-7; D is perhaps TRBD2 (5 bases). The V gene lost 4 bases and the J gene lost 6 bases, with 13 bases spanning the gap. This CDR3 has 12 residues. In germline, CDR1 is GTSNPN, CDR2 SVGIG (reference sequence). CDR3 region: CAWKRGIREQYF. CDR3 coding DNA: TGTGCCTGGAAGAGAGGGATTCGCGAGCAGTACTTC.

The CDR3 bases are TGCGCCAGCAGCTTGGGACAAAAGGTAGATACGCAGTATTTT. Its protein product is CASSLGQKVDTQYF. The chain joins TRBV5-1 to TRBJ2-3; D remains ambiguous. V shed 0 bases and J shed 5 bases, with 10 bases lying between them. The CDR3 is 14 amino acids. Germline-derived CDR1 and CDR2 are SGHRS and YFSETQ.

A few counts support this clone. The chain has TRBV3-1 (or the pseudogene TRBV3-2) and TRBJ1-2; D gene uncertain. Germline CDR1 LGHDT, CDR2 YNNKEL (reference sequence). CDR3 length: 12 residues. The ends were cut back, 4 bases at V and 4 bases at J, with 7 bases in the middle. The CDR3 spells CASSLPGYGYTF. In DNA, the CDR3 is TGTGCCAGCAGCCTTCCAGGCTATGGCTACACCTTC.

The CDR3 here is CAWSVGLNYGYTF. The CDR3 region has the DNA TGTGCCTGGAGTGTTGGGCTAAACTATGGCTACACCTTC. This chain joins TRBV30 and TRBJ1-2; D gene ambiguous. The CDR3 runs to 13 residues. CDR1 and CDR2 from the germline V gene are GTSNPN and SVGIG (reference sequence). V was clipped by 0 bases and J by 2 bases, with 7 bases between them.

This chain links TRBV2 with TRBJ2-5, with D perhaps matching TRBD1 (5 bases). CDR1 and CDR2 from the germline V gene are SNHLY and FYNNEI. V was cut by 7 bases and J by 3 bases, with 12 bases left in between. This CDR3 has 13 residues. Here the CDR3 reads CASNLDREETQYF. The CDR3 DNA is TGTGCCAGCAACCTCGACAGAGAAGAGACCCAGTACTTC.

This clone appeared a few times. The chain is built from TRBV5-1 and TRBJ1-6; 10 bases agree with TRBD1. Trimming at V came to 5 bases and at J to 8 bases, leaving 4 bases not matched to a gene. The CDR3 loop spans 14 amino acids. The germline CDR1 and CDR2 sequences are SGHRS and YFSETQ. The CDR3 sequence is CASRETGGYSPLHF. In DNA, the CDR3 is TGCGCCAGCAGGGAGACAGGGGGCTATTCACCCCTCCACTTT.

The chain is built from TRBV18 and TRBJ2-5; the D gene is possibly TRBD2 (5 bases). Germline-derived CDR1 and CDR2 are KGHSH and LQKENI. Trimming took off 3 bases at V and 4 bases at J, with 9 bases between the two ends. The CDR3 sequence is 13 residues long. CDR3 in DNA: TGTGCCAGCTCACCCGGGAACCGAGAGACCCAGTACTTC. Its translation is CASSPGNRETQYF.

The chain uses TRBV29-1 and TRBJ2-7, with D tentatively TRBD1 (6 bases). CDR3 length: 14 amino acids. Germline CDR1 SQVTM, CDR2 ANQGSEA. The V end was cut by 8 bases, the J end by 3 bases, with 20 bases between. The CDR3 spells CSPSAGTLGYEQYF. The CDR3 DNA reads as TGCAGCCCAAGTGCCGGGACATTGGGCTACGAGCAGTACTTC.

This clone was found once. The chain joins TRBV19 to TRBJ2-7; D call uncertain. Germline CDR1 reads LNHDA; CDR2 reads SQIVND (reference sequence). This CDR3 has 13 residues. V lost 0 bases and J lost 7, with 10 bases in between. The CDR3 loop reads CASSIDSGREQYF. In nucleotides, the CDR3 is TGTGCCAGTAGTATAGACTCCGGTCGAGAGCAGTACTTC.

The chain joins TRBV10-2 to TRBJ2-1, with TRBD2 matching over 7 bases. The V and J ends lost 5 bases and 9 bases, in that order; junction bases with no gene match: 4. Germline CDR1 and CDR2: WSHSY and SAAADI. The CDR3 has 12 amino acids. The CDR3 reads CASSIWGGEQFF. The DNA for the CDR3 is TGCGCCAGCAGTATTTGGGGGGGTGAGCAGTTCTTC.

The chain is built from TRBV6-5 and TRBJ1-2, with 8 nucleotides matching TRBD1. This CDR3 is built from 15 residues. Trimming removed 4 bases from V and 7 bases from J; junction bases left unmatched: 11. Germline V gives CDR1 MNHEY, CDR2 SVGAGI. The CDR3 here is CASSSLSAGGSGYTF. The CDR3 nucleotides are TGTGCCAGCAGTTCCCTCTCGGCAGGGGGCTCTGGCTACACCTTC.

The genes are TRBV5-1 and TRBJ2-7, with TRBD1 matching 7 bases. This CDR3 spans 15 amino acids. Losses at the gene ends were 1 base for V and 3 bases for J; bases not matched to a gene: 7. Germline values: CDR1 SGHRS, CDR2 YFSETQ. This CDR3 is CASSLHEGTVYEQYF. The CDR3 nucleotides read TGCGCCAGCAGCTTGCATGAAGGGACAGTCTACGAGCAGTACTTC.

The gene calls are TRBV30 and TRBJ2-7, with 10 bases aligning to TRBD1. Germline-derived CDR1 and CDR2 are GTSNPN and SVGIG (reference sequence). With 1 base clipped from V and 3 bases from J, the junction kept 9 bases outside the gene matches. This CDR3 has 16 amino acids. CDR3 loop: CAWSDYPGTGDYEQYF. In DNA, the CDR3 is TGTGCCTGGAGTGACTACCCCGGGACAGGGGACTACGAGCAGTACTTC.

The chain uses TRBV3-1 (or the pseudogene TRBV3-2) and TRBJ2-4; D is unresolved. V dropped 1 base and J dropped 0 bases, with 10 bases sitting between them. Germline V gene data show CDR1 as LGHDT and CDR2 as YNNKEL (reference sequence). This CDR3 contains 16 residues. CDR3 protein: CASSQATVLAKNIQYF. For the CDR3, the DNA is TGTGCCAGCAGCCAAGCAACGGTGCTAGCCAAAAACATTCAGTACTTC.

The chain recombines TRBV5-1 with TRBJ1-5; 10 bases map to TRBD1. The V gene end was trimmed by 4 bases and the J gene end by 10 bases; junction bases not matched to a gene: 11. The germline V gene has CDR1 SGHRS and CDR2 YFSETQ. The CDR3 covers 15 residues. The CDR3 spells CASSPGADRGSPQHF. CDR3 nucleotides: TGCGCCAGCAGCCCTGGAGCGGACAGGGGGTCTCCCCAGCATTTT.